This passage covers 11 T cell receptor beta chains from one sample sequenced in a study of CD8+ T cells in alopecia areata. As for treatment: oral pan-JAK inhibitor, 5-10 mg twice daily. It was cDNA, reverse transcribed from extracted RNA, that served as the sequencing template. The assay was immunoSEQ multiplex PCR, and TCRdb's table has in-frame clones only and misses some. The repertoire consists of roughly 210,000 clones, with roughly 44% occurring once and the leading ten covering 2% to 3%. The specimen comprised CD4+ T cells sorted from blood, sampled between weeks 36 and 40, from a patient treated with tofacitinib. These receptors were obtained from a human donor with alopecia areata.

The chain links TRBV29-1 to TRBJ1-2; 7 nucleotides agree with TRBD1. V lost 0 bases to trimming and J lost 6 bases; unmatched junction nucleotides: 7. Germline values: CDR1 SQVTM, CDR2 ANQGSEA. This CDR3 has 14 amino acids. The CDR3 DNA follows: TGCAGCGTTGAAGACAGGGGGAATGTGGATGGCTACACCTTC. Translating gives CSVEDRGNVDGYTF. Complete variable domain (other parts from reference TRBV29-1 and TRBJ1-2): SAVISQKPSRDICQRGTSLTIQCQVDSQVTMMFWYRQQPGQSLTLIATANQGSEATYESGFVIDKFPISRPNLTFSTLTVSNMSPEDSSIYLCSVEDRGNVDGYTFGSGTRLTVV.

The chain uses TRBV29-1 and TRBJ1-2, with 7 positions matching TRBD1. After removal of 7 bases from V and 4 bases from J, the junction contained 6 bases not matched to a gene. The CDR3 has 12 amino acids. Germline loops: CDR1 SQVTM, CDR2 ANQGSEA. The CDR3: CSGTTGAYGYTF. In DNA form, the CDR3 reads TGCAGCGGGACCACAGGGGCCTATGGCTACACCTTC.

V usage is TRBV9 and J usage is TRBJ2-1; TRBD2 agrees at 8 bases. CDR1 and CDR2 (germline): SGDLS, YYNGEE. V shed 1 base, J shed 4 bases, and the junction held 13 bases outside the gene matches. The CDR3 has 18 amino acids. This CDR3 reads CASSVWQREGTGYNEQFF. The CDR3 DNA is TGTGCCAGCAGCGTATGGCAACGGGAGGGCACCGGTTACAATGAGCAGTTCTTC.

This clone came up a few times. The CDR3 DNA reads as TGTGCCAGTAAAGGACAGGGGGCTCGACAGCCCCAGCATTTT. Protein sequence: CASKGQGARQPQHF. This chain uses TRBV19 with TRBJ1-5; the match to TRBD1 covers 11 bases. CDR1 and CDR2 (germline): LNHDA, SQIVND (reference sequence). V lost 7 bases to trimming and J lost 7 bases; unmatched junction nucleotides: 6. CDR3 length equals 14 residues.

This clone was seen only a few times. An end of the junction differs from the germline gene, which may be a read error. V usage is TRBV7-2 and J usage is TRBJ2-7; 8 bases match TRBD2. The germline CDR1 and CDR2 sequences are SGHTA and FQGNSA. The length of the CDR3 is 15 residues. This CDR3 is CASSLGGLSRGDLFF. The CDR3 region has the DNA TGTGCCAGCAGCTTAGGTGGCCTGTCGCGGGGGGACCTCTTCTTC.

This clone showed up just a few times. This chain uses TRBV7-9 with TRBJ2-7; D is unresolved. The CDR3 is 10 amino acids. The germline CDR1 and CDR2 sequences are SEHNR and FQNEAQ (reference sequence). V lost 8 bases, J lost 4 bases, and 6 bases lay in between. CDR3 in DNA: TGTGCCAGCGGCTATTACGAGCAGTACTTC. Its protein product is CASGYYEQYF.

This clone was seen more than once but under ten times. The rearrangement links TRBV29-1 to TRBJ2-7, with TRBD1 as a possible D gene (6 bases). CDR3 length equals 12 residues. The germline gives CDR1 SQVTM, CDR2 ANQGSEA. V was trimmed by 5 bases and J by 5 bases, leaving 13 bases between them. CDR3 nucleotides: TGCAGCGTTACCGAAGGGGGTCACGAGCAGTACTTC. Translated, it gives CSVTEGGHEQYF.

The DNA of the CDR3 is TGTGCCAGCAGCTTAGCTTTGGCAGGGAATAGTCAGCCCCAGCATTTT. It translates to CASSLALAGNSQPQHF. The chain links TRBV7-2 to TRBJ1-5; perhaps TRBD1 as D (5 bases). Germline V gene lookup returns CDR1 SGHTA and CDR2 FQGNSA. The CDR3 spans 16 residues. Deletions cut 0 bases from V and 6 bases from J, with 15 bases between.

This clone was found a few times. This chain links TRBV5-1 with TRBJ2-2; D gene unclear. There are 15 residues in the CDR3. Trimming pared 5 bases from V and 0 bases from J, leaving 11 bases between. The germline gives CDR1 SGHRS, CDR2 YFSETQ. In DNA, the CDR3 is TGCGCCAGCAGACCGACACGCGCGAACACCGGGGAGCTGTTTTTT. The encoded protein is CASRPTRANTGELFF.

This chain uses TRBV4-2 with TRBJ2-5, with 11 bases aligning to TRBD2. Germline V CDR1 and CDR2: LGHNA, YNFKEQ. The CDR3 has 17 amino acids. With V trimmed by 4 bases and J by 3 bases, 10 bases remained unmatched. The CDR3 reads CASSRGRQTSGEETQYF. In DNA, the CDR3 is TGTGCCAGCAGCCGAGGAAGACAGACTAGCGGGGAAGAGACCCAGTACTTC.

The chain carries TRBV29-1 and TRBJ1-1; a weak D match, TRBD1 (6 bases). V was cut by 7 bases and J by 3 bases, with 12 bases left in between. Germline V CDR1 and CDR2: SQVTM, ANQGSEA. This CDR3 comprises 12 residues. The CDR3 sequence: CSASGEDTEAFF. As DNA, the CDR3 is TGCAGCGCCTCAGGGGAGGACACTGAAGCTTTCTTT.